The 15 T cell receptor beta chains listed next were all sequenced from one sample in a study of cytotoxic CD8 clonotypes in ibrutinib-treated CLL. Measured with immunoSEQ multiplex PCR; TCRdb has only the in-frame clones, and not every one. This table holds over 75,000 clones, around four fifths found once. The sequencing here drew on PBMCs, taken after 12 months of ibrutinib treatment. The origin of the receptors is a human donor with chronic lymphocytic leukemia.

This chain links TRBV30 with TRBJ1-4, with D possibly being TRBD1 (6 bases). The CDR3 totals 15 residues. Germline CDR1 and CDR2: GTSNPN and SVGIG (reference sequence). V was pared by 2 bases and J by 3 bases, with 13 bases between. CDR3 sequence reads: CAWSLPPGANEKLFF. In DNA form, the CDR3 reads TGTGCCTGGAGTCTCCCCCCAGGGGCTAATGAAAAACTGTTTTTT.

The chain links TRBV5-1 to TRBJ2-2; tentatively, D is TRBD2 (5 bases). The CDR3 covers 17 residues. Per the germline V gene, CDR1 is SGHRS and CDR2 is YFSETQ. V gave up 0 bases and J gave up 0 bases, with 12 bases separating them. Written as DNA, the CDR3 is TGCGCCAGCAGCTTGGTGCCTAGCCTATCGAACACCGGGGAGCTGTTTTTT. Protein: CASSLVPSLSNTGELFF.

Only a few counts were recorded for this clone. The chain couples TRBV30 to TRBJ1-2, with no clear D. The germline gives CDR1 GTSNPN, CDR2 SVGIG (reference sequence). V was cut by 0 bases and J by 8 bases, with 10 bases left in between. CDR3 length: 12 residues. The CDR3 region is CAWSVPAVGYTF. DNA for the CDR3: TGTGCCTGGAGTGTACCGGCCGTGGGCTACACCTTC.

This clone has just one count. This chain joins TRBV10-2 and TRBJ1-2; tentative D call: TRBD1 (6 bases). CDR1 and CDR2 from the germline V gene are WSHSY and SAAADI. V gave up 1 base and J gave up 2 bases, with 8 bases separating them. This CDR3 spans 14 amino acids. This chain's CDR3 is CASSELTGNYGYTF. The CDR3 DNA reads as TGCGCCAGCAGTGAGTTGACAGGCAACTATGGCTACACCTTC.

The chain has TRBV6-1 and TRBJ2-7; D possibly uses TRBD1 or TRBD2 (5 bases each). The CDR3 has 15 amino acids. Trimming shortened V by 1 base and J by 0 bases, and 10 bases separated the two germline ends. CDR1 and CDR2 from the germline V gene are MNHNS and SASEGT. The CDR3, as DNA: TGTGCCAGCAGTGAAGAGGGGAGAAGCTCCTACGAGCAGTACTTC. Its translation is CASSEEGRSSYEQYF.

A single count supports this clone. The chain combines TRBV10-3 with TRBJ2-2; 14 bases map to TRBD2. J was trimmed by 2 bases and V by 8 bases; bases with no gene match: 10. Per the germline V gene, CDR1 is ENHRY and CDR2 is SYGVKD. The CDR3 consists of 18 residues. Written as DNA, the CDR3 is TGTGCCATCCTGGGGACTAGCGGGGGACCTCAAAACACCGGGGAGCTGTTTTTT. It is translated as CAILGTSGGPQNTGELFF.

The chain combines TRBV7-2 with TRBJ1-2; D perhaps matches TRBD1 (6 bases). This CDR3 comprises 17 residues. Germline assignment: CDR1 SGHTA and CDR2 FQGNSA. Trimming removed 3 bases at V and 8 bases at J, with 25 bases between. CDR3 bases: TGTGCCAGCAGCTTGGGGGCCGGTGTTTGGGGGAACGGCGGCTACACCTTC. It is translated as CASSLGAGVWGNGGYTF.

The genes are TRBV14 and TRBJ1-2; D unclear. In germline, CDR1 is SGHDN, CDR2 FVKESK. The CDR3 runs to 13 residues. Trimming removed 1 base at V and 4 bases at J, with 7 bases between. The CDR3 DNA reads TGTGCCAGCAGCCAAGGGGCCAGCTATGGCTACACCTTC. Protein: CASSQGASYGYTF.

The chain combines TRBV14 with TRBJ2-1; no clear D gene. Germline assignment: CDR1 SGHDN and CDR2 FVKESK. The length of the CDR3 is 15 residues. V was clipped by 3 bases and J by 0 bases, with 9 bases between them. CDR3 DNA: TGTGCCAGCAGCCACGTCTCCAACTCCTACAATGAGCAGTTCTTC. Translating gives CASSHVSNSYNEQFF.

V is TRBV9 and J is TRBJ2-1; no definite D call. CDR3 length: 13 residues. V dropped 1 base and J dropped 8 bases, with 10 bases sitting between them. The germline V gene encodes CDR1 SGDLS and CDR2 YYNGEE. In DNA form, the CDR3 reads TGTGCCAGCAGCGTATTGGGATGGGATGAGCAGTTCTTC. Protein: CASSVLGWDEQFF. Full variable domain (outside the CDR3, taken from reference TRBV9 and TRBJ2-1): DSGVTQTPKHLITATGQRVTLRCSPRSGDLSVYWYQQSLDQGLQFLIQYYNGEERAKGNILERFSAQQFPDLHSELNLSSLELGDSALYFCASSVLGWDEQFFGPGTRLTVL.

This clone was detected only once. The genes are TRBV5-5 and TRBJ1-2; TRBD1 aligns across 9 bases. V shed 0 bases, J shed 13 bases, and the junction held 10 bases outside the gene matches. The V gene's germline CDR1 is SGHKS and CDR2 YYEKEE (reference sequence). This CDR3 spans 14 amino acids. CDR3 residues: CASSLELGTGPGTF. The CDR3 DNA reads as TGTGCCAGCAGCTTGGAGTTGGGGACAGGGCCAGGCACCTTC.

This chain uses TRBV5-6 with TRBJ2-7, with D maybe TRBD1 (5 bases). This CDR3 is built from 14 residues. The V and J ends lost 0 bases and 3 bases respectively, with 10 bases between them. Germline-derived CDR1 and CDR2 are SGHDT and YYEEEE. The CDR3 region is CASSLVQGSYEQYF. The CDR3 region has the DNA TGTGCCAGCAGCTTGGTCCAGGGTAGCTACGAGCAGTACTTC.

CDR3 sequence reads: CASSFAGTGAGNTIYF. As DNA, the CDR3 is TGTGCCAGCAGTTTCGCAGGGACAGGGGCAGGAAACACCATATATTTT. The chain is built from TRBV28 and TRBJ1-3; 10 bases are shared with TRBD1. The CDR3 length is 16 residues. Germline CDR1 and CDR2: MDHEN and SYDVKM. Trimming removed 3 bases from V and 4 bases from J; junction bases left unmatched: 6.

This clone was seen only once. V usage is TRBV6-5 and J usage is TRBJ1-2; TRBD1 might be the D (5 bases). The CDR3 length is 14 residues. Germline V gives CDR1 MNHEY, CDR2 SVGAGI. V lost 8 bases to trimming and J lost 4 bases, with 17 bases between them. CDR3 in amino acids: CASATSGPGYGYTF. Written as DNA, the CDR3 is TGTGCCAGCGCTACGTCGGGACCTGGCTATGGCTACACCTTC.

This clone showed up just a few times. The gene calls are TRBV28 and TRBJ1-1; D perhaps matches TRBD1 (5 bases). Germline values: CDR1 MDHEN, CDR2 SYDVKM. The CDR3 spans 13 residues. V dropped 8 bases and J dropped 1 base, with 11 bases sitting between them. CDR3 amino acids: CASQGSGNTEAFF. CDR3 coding DNA: TGTGCCAGCCAGGGAAGCGGGAACACTGAAGCTTTCTTT.